A selection of T cell receptor beta chains follows, all from one sample in a study of tumor-infiltrating lymphocytes in localized non-small cell lung cancer. The data were produced by immunoSEQ multiplex PCR, yet TCRdb's version contains in-frame clones alone and is incomplete. This table holds about 14,000 clones, approximately 68% found once. Sequenced: lung tumor tissue. The receptor source for this set is a human donor with non-small cell lung cancer. The CDR3 runs from the conserved cysteine through the conserved F or W.

CDR3 protein: CASSPGTGTIGGYTF
V gene: TRBV4-3
J gene: TRBJ1-2

CDR3 protein: CASSPGTGRYEQYF
V gene: TRBV6-5
J gene: TRBJ2-7

CDR3 protein: CASSQDHRGEETQYF
V gene: TRBV4-3
J gene: TRBJ2-5

CDR3 protein: CASRYGGDPYGYTF
V gene: TRBV6-5
J gene: TRBJ1-2

CDR3 protein: CASSPGTAGGREQYF
V gene: TRBV7-2
J gene: TRBJ2-7

CDR3 protein: CASSQGREGVRNTIYF
V gene: TRBV4-2
J gene: TRBJ1-3

CDR3 protein: CASSLEMAAGRETQYF
V gene: TRBV5-5
J gene: TRBJ2-5

CDR3 protein: CASRLGQGANQPQHF
V gene: TRBV6-1
J gene: TRBJ1-5

CDR3 protein: CASSLRGTSANYEQYF
V gene: TRBV21-1
J gene: TRBJ2-7

CDR3 protein: CASSYGGADYGYTF
V gene: TRBV6-5
J gene: TRBJ1-2

CDR3 protein: CASNSPTSGVETQYF
V gene: TRBV6-1
J gene: TRBJ2-5

CDR3 protein: CASRYGGTGVTGELFF
V gene: TRBV6-5
J gene: TRBJ2-2

CDR3 protein: CASSQTGQGAGSNQPQHF
V gene: TRBV4-1
J gene: TRBJ1-5

CDR3 protein: CASSQDLRREQFF
V gene: TRBV14
J gene: TRBJ2-1

CDR3 protein: CASSPHMVTEAFF
V gene: TRBV4-1
J gene: TRBJ1-1

CDR3 protein: CASRRQGPSTDTQYF
V gene: TRBV6-6
J gene: TRBJ2-3

CDR3 protein: CASSLVGNTIYF
V gene: TRBV7-9
J gene: TRBJ1-3

CDR3 protein: CAWNRGERNTIYF
V gene: TRBV30
J gene: TRBJ1-3

CDR3 protein: CAWNRGGDEKLFF
V gene: TRBV30
J gene: TRBJ1-4

CDR3 protein: CASSSGQGSITDTQYF
V gene: TRBV5-1
J gene: TRBJ2-3

CDR3 protein: CASSLAESYEQYF
V gene: TRBV7-3
J gene: TRBJ2-7

CDR3 protein: CASSRAGFNTEAFF
V gene: TRBV6-6
J gene: TRBJ1-1

CDR3 protein: CASASSGTGVSEQYF
V gene: TRBV5-1
J gene: TRBJ2-7

CDR3 protein: CASTAGTGANVLTF
V gene: TRBV28
J gene: TRBJ2-6

CDR3 protein: CASSLMSGSYGYTF
V gene: TRBV5-5
J gene: TRBJ1-2

CDR3 protein: CASSLDSVPYYEQYF
V gene: TRBV6-5
J gene: TRBJ2-7

CDR3 protein: CASSEVAAGEYGYTF
V gene: TRBV2
J gene: TRBJ1-2

CDR3 protein: CASRSGQATYEQYF
V gene: TRBV6-5
J gene: TRBJ2-7

CDR3 protein: CSVELAAYEQYF
V gene: TRBV29-1
J gene: TRBJ2-7

CDR3 protein: CTSILFWMGTGNTEAFF
V gene: TRBV1
J gene: TRBJ1-1